Presented here are 11 T cell receptor beta chains from one specimen sequenced in a study of blood T cell repertoires in COVID-19. The table came from immunoSEQ multiplex PCR; TCRdb's copy has only in-frame clones and leaves some out. The sample comprises approximately 180,000 clones, around three quarters of which are singletons, and less than 20% rests with the top ten. Sequenced: PBMCs or T cells enriched from blood (not recorded which). Every receptor here comes from a woman aged 50 to 65 with acute COVID-19.

The chain employs TRBV7-6 and TRBJ2-5; a weak D match, TRBD2 (6 bases). CDR1 and CDR2 from the germline V gene are SGHVS and FNYEAQ. V was trimmed by 1 base and J by 2 bases, leaving 8 bases between them. The CDR3 runs 14 residues. CDR3 sequence (DNA): TGTGCCAGCAGCTTAGGCGGGGTACAAGAGACCCAGTACTTC. The encoded protein is CASSLGGVQETQYF.

The chain recombines TRBV7-9 with TRBJ1-1; no clear D. The CDR3 is 16 residues long. In germline, CDR1 is SEHNR, CDR2 FQNEAQ (reference sequence). Trimming took off 4 bases at V and 4 bases at J, with 19 bases between the two ends. The chain's CDR3 is CASSSPSGPRGTEAFF. The CDR3, as DNA: TGTGCCAGCAGCTCCCCGTCCGGGCCGCGGGGCACTGAAGCTTTCTTT.

This clone was detected ten times or more. This chain joins TRBV7-2 and TRBJ1-1, with 10 bases that match TRBD1. CDR3 size: 14 residues. In germline, CDR1 is SGHTA, CDR2 FQGNSA. V trimming: 5 bases; J trimming: 4 bases; junction bases outside the gene matches: 4. The CDR3 nucleotides are TGTGCCAGCAGCCGGGACAGGGGAGGCACTGAAGCTTTCTTT. Protein product: CASSRDRGGTEAFF.

V gene TRBV11-2 combines with J gene TRBJ2-5; D possibly corresponds to TRBD1 (5 bases). Trimming cost V 0 bases and J 4 bases, with 12 bases left between them. Germline V lookup: CDR1 SGHAT, CDR2 FQNNGV. The CDR3 is made up of 15 amino acids. CDR3 sequence (DNA): TGTGCCAGCAGCTTAGACAGGGCTGGTGGAGAGACCCAGTACTTC. The encoded protein is CASSLDRAGGETQYF.

This clone occurred once. The chain couples TRBV6-2 or TRBV6-3 to TRBJ1-1, with D possibly being TRBD1 (5 bases). The CDR3 is 13 residues long. V was trimmed by 6 bases and J by 4 bases, leaving 12 bases between them. Germline assignment: CDR1 MNHEY and CDR2 SVGEGT. DNA of the CDR3: TGTGCCAGCAGCTGGACAACTGCCACTGAAGCTTTCTTT. This translates into CASSWTTATEAFF.

The V call is TRBV27, the J call TRBJ2-1, with D possibly being TRBD1 (6 bases). This CDR3 comprises 15 residues. V shed 4 bases and J shed 0 bases, with 10 bases lying between them. Germline V gene sequence: CDR1 MNHEY, CDR2 SMNVEV (reference sequence). The chain's CDR3 is CASSWGLSSYNEQFF. CDR3 bases: TGTGCCAGCAGTTGGGGGCTGAGCTCCTACAATGAGCAGTTCTTC.

CDR3 DNA: TGCGCCAGCAGCCAAGGTGGGGGGGCCCCTGGAGATACGCAGTATTTT. It encodes CASSQGGGAPGDTQYF. The chain uses TRBV4-1 and TRBJ2-3; tentatively, D is TRBD2 (7 bases). The CDR3 totals 16 residues. Germline CDR1 reads MGHRA; CDR2 reads YSYEKL. V shed 1 base and J shed 5 bases, with 16 bases lying between them.

This clone was detected once. The V gene is TRBV5-1, the J gene TRBJ2-5; 8 bases agree with TRBD1. The CDR3 extends over 16 amino acids. V shed 5 bases, J shed 2 bases, and the junction held 11 bases outside the gene matches. From germline, CDR1 is SGHRS and CDR2 YFSETQ. The CDR3 spells CASSPGQGRLQETQYF. The DNA of the CDR3 is TGCGCCAGCAGTCCTGGACAGGGAAGATTACAAGAGACCCAGTACTTC.

This clone turned up a few times. V gene TRBV2 combines with J gene TRBJ1-1; a weak D match, TRBD1 (5 bases). Trimming cost V 5 bases and J 10 bases, with 11 bases left between them. This CDR3 comprises 11 residues. Germline assignment: CDR1 SNHLY and CDR2 FYNNEI. CDR3: CASSFRVAAFF. The CDR3 nucleotides read TGTGCCAGCAGTTTCAGGGTGGCAGCTTTCTTT.

The chain couples TRBV6-6 to TRBJ1-4, with TRBD1 matching over 10 bases. J gave up 8 bases and V 6 bases, and 9 bases lay outside the gene matches. The CDR3 totals 15 residues. Germline V gives CDR1 MNHNY, CDR2 SVGAGI (reference sequence). Written as DNA, the CDR3 is TGTGCCAGCAGCCGGGACAGGGGAATTGAAGAAAAACTGTTTTTT. This gives the protein CASSRDRGIEEKLFF.

The rearrangement joins TRBV7-2 to TRBJ1-6; 8 bases line up with TRBD1. V shed 4 bases and J 7 bases; nucleotides not matched to a gene: 6. This CDR3 spans 15 amino acids. The germline CDR1 and CDR2 sequences are SGHTA and FQGNSA. CDR3 amino acids: CASSSRDRRNSPLHF. The DNA for the CDR3 is TGTGCCAGCAGCTCCAGGGACAGGAGAAATTCACCCCTCCACTTT.